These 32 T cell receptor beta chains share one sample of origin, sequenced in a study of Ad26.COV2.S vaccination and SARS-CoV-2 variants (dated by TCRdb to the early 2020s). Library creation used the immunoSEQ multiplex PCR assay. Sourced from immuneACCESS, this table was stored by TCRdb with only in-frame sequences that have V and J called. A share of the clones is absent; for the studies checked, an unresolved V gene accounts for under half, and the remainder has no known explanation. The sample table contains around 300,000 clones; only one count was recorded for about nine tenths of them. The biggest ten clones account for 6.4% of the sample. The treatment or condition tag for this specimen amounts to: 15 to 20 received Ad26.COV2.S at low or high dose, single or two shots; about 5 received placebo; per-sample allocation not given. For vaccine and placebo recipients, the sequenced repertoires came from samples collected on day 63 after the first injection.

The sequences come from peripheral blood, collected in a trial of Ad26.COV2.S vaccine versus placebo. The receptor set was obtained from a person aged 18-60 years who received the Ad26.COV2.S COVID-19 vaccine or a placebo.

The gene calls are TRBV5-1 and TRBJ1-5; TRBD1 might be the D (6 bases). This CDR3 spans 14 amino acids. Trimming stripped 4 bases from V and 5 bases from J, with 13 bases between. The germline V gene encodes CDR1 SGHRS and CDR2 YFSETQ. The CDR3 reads CASSLGQNDQPQHF. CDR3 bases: TGCGCCAGCAGCCTTGGACAGAACGATCAGCCCCAGCATTTT. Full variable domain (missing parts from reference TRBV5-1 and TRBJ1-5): KAGVTQTPRYLIKTRGQQVTLSCSPISGHRSVSWYQQTPGQGLQFLFEYFSETQRNKGNFPGRFSGRQFSNSRSEMNVSTLELGDSALYLCASSLGQNDQPQHFGDGTRLSIL.

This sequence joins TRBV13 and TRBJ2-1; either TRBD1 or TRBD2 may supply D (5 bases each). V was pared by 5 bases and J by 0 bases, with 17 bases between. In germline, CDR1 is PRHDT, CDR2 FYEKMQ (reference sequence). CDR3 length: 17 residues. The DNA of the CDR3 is TGTGCCAGCAGCCGTTACTCGGGGCCCAGCTCCTACAATGAGCAGTTCTTC. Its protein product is CASSRYSGPSSYNEQFF.

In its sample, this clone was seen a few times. The CDR3, as DNA: TGTGCCAGCAGCTTGAGGAATGAGCAGTTCTTC. It is translated as CASSLRNEQFF. The genes are TRBV5-6 and TRBJ2-1; D not certain. Germline CDR1 is SGHDT and CDR2 is YYEEEE. V was trimmed by 1 base and J by 7 bases, leaving 3 bases between them. The CDR3 is 11 amino acids.

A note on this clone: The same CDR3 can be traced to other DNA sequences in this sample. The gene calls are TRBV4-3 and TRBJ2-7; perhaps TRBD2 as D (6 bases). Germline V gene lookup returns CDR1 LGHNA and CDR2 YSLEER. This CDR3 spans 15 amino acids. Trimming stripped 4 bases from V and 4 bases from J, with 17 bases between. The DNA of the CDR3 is TGCGCCAGCAGCCTCCGACTGGCGGGGAAGTACGAGCAGTACTTC. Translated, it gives CASSLRLAGKYEQYF.

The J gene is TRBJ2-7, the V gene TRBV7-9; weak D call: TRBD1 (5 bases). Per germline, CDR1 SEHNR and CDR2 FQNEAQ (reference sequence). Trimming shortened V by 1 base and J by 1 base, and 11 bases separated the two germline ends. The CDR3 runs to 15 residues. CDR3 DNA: TGTGCCAGCAGCTTAGGGACACCAATTTCCTACGAGCAGTACTTC. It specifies CASSLGTPISYEQYF.

CDR3 nucleotides: TGTGCCAGCAGCGGGCGAGGACAGCTCCTTCCGAATTCACCCCTCCACTTT. This encodes CASSGRGQLLPNSPLHF. V and J are TRBV5-4 and TRBJ1-6; possibly TRBD1 for D (6 bases). V lost 4 bases, J lost 7 bases, and 21 bases lay in between. The CDR3 runs to 17 residues. CDR1 is SGHNT, CDR2 YYREEE, per germline (reference sequence).

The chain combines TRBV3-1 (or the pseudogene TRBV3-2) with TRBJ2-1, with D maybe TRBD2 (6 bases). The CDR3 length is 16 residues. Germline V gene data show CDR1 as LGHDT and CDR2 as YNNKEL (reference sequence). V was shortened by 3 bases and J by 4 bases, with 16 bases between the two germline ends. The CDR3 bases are TGTGCCAGCAGCCATGGGGGGACTGGGATTTACAATGAGCAGTTCTTC. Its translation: CASSHGGTGIYNEQFF.

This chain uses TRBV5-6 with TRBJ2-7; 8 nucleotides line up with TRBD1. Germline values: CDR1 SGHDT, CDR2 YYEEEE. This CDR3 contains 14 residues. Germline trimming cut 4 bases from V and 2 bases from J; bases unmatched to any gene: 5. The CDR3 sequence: CASSHRTGTYEQYF. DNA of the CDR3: TGTGCCAGCAGCCATCGGACAGGGACCTACGAGCAGTACTTC.

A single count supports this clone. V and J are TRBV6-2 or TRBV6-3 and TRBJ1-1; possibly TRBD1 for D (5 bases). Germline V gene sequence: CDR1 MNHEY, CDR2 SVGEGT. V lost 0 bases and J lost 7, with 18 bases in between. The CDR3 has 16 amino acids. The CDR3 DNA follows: TGTGCCAGCAGTTACTCAACCACTAACAGGAGGGTTGAAGCTTTCTTT. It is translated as CASSYSTTNRRVEAFF.

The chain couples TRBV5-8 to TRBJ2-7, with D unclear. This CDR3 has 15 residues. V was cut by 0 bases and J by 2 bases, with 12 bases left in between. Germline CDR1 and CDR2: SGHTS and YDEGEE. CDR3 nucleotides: TGTGCCAGCAGCTTGGTGACACGGACCGCCTACGAGCAGTACTTC. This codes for CASSLVTRTAYEQYF.

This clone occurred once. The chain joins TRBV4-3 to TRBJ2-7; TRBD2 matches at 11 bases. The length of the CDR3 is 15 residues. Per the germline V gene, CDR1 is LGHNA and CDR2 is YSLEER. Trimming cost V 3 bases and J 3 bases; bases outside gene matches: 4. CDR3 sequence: CASSQAGTSGYEQYF. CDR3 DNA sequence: TGCGCCAGCAGCCAGGCCGGGACTAGCGGCTACGAGCAGTACTTC.

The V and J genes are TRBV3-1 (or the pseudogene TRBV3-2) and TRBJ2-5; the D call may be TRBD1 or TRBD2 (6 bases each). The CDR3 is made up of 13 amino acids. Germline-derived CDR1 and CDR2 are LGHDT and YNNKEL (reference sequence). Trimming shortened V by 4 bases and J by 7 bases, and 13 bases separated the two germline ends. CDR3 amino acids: CASSPQGGGTQYF. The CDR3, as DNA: TGTGCCAGCAGCCCACAGGGAGGCGGGACCCAGTACTTC.

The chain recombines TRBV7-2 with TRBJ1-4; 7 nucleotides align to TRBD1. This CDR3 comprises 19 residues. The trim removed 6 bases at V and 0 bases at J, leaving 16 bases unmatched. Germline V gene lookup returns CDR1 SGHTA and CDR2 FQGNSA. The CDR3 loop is CASSRWDSRLTATNEKLFF. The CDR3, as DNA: TGTGCCAGCAGTCGATGGGACAGCCGCCTAACGGCAACTAATGAAAAACTGTTTTTT.

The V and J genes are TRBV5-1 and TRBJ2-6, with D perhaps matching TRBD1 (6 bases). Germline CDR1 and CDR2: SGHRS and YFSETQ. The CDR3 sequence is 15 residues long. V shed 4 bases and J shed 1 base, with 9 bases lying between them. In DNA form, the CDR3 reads TGCGCCAGCAGCCTTGACAGGTCTGGGGCCAACGTCCTGACTTTC. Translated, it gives CASSLDRSGANVLTF.

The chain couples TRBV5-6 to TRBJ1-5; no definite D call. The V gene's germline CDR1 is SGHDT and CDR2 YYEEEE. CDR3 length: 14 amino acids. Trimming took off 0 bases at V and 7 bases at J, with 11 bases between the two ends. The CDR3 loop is CASSLGRVAQPQHF. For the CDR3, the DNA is TGTGCCAGCAGCTTGGGAAGGGTGGCCCAGCCCCAGCATTTT.

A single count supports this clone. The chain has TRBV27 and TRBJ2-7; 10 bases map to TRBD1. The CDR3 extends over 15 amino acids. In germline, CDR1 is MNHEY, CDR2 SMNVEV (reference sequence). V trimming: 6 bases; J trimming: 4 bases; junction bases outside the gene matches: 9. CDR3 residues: CASSPLGTGVYEQYF. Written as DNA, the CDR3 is TGTGCCAGCAGCCCTCTGGGGACAGGGGTGTACGAGCAGTACTTC.

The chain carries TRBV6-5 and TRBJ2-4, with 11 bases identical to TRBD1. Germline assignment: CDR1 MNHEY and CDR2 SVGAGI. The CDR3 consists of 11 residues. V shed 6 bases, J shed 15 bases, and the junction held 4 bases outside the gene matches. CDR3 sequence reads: CASRSGTGGYF. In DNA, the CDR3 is TGTGCCAGCAGGTCCGGGACAGGGGGGTACTTC.

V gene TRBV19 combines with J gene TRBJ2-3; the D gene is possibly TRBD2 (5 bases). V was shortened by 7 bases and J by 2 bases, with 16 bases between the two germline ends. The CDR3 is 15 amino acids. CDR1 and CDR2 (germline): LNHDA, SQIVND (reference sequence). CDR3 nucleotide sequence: TGTGCCAGTACCCAAGCGGTGAGATACACAGATACGCAGTATTTT. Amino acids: CASTQAVRYTDTQYF. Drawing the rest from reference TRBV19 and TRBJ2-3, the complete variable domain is DGGITQSPKYLFRKEGQNVTLSCEQNLNHDAMYWYRQDPGQGLRLIYYSQIVNDFQKGDIAEGYSVSREKKESFPLTVTSAQKNPTAFYLCASTQAVRYTDTQYFGPGTRLTVL.

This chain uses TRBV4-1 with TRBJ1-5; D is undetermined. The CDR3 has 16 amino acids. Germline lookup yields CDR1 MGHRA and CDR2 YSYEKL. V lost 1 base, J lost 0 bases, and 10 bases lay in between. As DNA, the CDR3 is TGCGCCAGCAGCCAAGTTTCTGCTTATAGCAATCAGCCCCAGCATTTT. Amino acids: CASSQVSAYSNQPQHF.

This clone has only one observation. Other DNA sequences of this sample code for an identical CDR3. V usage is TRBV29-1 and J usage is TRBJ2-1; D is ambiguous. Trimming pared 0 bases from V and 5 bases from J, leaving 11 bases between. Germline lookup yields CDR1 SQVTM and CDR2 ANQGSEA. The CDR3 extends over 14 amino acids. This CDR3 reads CSVEDLGRNNEQFF. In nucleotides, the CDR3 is TGCAGCGTTGAAGATTTGGGCAGAAACAATGAGCAGTTCTTC.

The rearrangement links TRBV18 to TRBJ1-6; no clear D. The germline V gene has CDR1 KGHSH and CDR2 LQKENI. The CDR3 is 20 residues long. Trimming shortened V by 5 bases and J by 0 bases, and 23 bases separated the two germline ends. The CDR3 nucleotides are TGTGCCAGCTCATCGCTTTCATCCCGGGCCCTGAGCTCCTATAATTCACCCCTCCACTTT. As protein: CASSSLSSRALSSYNSPLHF.

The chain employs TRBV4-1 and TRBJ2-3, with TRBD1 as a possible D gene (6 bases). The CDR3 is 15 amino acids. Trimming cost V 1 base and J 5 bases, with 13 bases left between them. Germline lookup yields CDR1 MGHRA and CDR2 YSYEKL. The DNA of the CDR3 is TGCGCCAGCAGCCAAGGGACAGCAGGAATAGATACGCAGTATTTT. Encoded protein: CASSQGTAGIDTQYF.

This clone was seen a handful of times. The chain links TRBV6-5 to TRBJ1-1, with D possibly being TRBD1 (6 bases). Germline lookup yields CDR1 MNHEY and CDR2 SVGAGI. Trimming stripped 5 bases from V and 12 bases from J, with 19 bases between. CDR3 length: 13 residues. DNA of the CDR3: TGTGCCAGCAGTAACTACCGGGACACCGATCCTTTCTTT. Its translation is CASSNYRDTDPFF.

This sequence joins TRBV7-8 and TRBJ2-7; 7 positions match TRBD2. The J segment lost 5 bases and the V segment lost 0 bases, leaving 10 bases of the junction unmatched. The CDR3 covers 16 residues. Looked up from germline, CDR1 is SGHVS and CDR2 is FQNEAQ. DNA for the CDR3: TGTGCCAGCAGCTTAGCAGTGCTAGCGGTGGATCACGAGCAGTACTTC. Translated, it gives CASSLAVLAVDHEQYF.

Written as DNA, the CDR3 is TGTGCCTGGAGCAGAGTCCAAGAGACCCAGTACTTC. It is translated as CAWSRVQETQYF. The chain employs TRBV30 and TRBJ2-5; D unresolved. V lost 3 bases and J 1 base, leaving 6 bases between the germline ends. The CDR3 length is 12 residues. CDR1 is GTSNPN, CDR2 SVGIG, per germline (reference sequence).

As DNA, the CDR3 is TGTGCCAGCTCCGCGACAGGGGGTAGCTCCTACGAGCAGTACTTC. Translation: CASSATGGSSYEQYF. The chain combines TRBV18 with TRBJ2-7, with 9 nucleotides matching TRBD1. J was trimmed by 0 bases and V by 6 bases; bases with no gene match: 6. CDR3 length equals 15 residues. CDR1 is KGHSH, CDR2 LQKENI, per germline.

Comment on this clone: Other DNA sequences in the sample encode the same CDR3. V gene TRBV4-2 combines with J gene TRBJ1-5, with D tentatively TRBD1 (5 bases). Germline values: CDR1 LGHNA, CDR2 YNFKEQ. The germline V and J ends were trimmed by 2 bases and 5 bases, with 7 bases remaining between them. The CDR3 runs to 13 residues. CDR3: CASSQPGDQPQHF. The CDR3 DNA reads TGTGCCAGCAGCCAACCGGGGGATCAGCCCCAGCATTTT.

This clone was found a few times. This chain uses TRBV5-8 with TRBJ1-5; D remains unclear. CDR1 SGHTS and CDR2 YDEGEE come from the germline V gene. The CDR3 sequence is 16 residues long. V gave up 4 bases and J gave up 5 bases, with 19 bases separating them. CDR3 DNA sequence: TGTGCCAGCAGCCCCGGGGTGGGCTCACCCCATCAGCCCCAGCATTTT. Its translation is CASSPGVGSPHQPQHF.

CDR3 sequence: CSAQDYYEQYF. The CDR3 DNA follows: TGCAGTGCTCAAGACTATTACGAGCAGTACTTC. The chain joins TRBV20-1 to TRBJ2-7, with a possible D match to TRBD2 (5 bases). Between the trimmed V and J ends, which lost 5 bases and 4 bases, there was a span of 9 bases. Germline assignment: CDR1 DFQATT and CDR2 SNEGSKA (reference sequence). The CDR3 length is 11 residues.

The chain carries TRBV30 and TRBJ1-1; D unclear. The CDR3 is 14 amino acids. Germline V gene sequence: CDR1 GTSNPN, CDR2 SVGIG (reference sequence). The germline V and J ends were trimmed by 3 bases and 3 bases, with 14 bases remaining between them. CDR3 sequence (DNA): TGTGCCTGGAGAAAGGTGCCCTACGACACTGAAGCTTTCTTT. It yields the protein CAWRKVPYDTEAFF.

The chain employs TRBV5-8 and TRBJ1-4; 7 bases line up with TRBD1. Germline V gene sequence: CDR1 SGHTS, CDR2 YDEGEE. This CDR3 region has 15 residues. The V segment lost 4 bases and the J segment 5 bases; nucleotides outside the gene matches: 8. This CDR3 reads CASSRGTVENEKLFF. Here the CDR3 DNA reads TGTGCCAGCAGCCGTGGGACAGTAGAGAATGAAAAACTGTTTTTT.

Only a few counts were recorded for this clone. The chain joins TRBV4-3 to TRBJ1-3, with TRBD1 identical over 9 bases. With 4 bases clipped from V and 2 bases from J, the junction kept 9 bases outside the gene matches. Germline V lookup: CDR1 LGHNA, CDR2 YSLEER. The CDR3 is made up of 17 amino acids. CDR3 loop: CASSPRPGQGTGNTIYF. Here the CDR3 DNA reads TGCGCCAGCAGCCCTAGACCGGGACAGGGAACTGGAAACACCATATATTTT.